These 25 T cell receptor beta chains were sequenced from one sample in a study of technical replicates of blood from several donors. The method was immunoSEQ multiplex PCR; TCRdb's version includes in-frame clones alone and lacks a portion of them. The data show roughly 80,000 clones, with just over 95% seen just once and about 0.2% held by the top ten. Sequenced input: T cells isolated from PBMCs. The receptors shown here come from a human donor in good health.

CDR3 sequence: CASSIKGVAKNIQYF. In DNA form, the CDR3 reads TGTGCCAGCAGCATAAAAGGGGTAGCCAAAAACATTCAGTACTTC. V is TRBV9 and J is TRBJ2-4; weak D call: TRBD1 (5 bases). This CDR3 is built from 15 residues. V was shortened by 4 bases and J by 0 bases, with 11 bases between the two germline ends. Germline lookup yields CDR1 SGDLS and CDR2 YYNGEE.

The CDR3 DNA is TGTGCCAGCAGCTCCAGACTAGCCGTGACCTTGGGGTCCTACAATGAGCAGTTCTTC. It yields the protein CASSSRLAVTLGSYNEQFF. V and J are TRBV7-9 and TRBJ2-1; TRBD2 matches at 7 bases. The CDR3 totals 19 residues. Trimming cost V 4 bases and J 1 base; bases outside gene matches: 16. Germline assignment: CDR1 SEHNR and CDR2 FQNEAQ (reference sequence). Full variable domain (remainder filled in from reference TRBV7-9 and TRBJ2-1): DTGVSQNPRHKITKRGQNVTFRCDPISEHNRLYWYRQTLGQGPEFLTYFQNEAQLEKSRLLSDRFSAERPKGSFSTLEIQRTEQGDSAMYLCASSSRLAVTLGSYNEQFFGPGTRLTVL.

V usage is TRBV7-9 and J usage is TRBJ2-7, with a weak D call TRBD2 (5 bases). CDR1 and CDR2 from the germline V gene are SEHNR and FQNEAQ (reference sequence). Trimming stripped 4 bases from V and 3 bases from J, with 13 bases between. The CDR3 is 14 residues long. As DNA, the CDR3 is TGTGCCAGCAGCTACTGGACTGTGAGCTACGAGCAGTACTTC. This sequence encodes CASSYWTVSYEQYF.

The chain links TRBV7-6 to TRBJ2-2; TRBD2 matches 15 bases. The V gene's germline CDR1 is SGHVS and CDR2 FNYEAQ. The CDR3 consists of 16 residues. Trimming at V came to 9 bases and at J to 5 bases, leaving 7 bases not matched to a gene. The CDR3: CASGLAGGPGTGELFF. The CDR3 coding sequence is TGTGCCAGTGGACTAGCGGGGGGGCCGGGGACCGGGGAGCTGTTTTTT.

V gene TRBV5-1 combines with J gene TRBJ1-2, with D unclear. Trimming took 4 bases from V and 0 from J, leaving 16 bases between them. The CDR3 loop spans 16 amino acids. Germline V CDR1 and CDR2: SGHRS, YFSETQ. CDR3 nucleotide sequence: TGCGCCAGCAGCCACGACTCAAGAGTTACTAACTATGGCTACACCTTC. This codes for CASSHDSRVTNYGYTF.

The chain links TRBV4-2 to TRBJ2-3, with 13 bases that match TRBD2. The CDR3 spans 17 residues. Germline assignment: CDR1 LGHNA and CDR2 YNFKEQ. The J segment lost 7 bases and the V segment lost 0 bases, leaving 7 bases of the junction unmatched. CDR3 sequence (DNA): TGTGCCAGCAGCCAAGAAGGAGGGACTAGCGGGAAATATACGCAGTATTTT. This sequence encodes CASSQEGGTSGKYTQYF.

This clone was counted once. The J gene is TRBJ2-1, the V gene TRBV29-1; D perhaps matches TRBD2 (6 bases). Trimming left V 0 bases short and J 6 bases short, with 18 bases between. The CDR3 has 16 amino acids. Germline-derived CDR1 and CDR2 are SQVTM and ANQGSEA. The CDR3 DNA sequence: TGCAGCGTTGAAGATCTTGAAATCACGGGAGTCAATGAGCAGTTCTTC. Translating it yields CSVEDLEITGVNEQFF.

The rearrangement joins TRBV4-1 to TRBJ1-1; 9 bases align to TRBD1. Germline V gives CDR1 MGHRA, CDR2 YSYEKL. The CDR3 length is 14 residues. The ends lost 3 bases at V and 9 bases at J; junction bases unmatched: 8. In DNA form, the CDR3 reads TGCGCCAGCAGCCAGTCAGGTACAGGGGGCAAAGCTTTCTTT. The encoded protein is CASSQSGTGGKAFF.

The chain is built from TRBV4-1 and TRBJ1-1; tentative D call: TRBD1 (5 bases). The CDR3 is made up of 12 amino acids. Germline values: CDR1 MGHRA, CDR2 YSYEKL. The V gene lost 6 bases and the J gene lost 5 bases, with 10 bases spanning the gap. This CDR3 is CASSFGGTEAFF. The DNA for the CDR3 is TGCGCCAGCAGTTTTGGGGGGACTGAAGCTTTCTTT.

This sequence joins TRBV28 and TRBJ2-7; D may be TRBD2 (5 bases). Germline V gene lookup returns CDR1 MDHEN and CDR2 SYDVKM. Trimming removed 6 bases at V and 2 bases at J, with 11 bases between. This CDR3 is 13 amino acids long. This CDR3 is CASRASTAYEQYF. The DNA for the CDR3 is TGTGCCAGCAGAGCTAGCACGGCCTACGAGCAGTACTTC.

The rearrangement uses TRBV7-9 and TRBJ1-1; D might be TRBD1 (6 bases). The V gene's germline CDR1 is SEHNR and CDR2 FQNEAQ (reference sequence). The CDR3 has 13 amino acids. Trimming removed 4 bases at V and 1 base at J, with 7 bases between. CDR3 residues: CASSWDTNTEAFF. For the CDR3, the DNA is TGTGCCAGCAGCTGGGACACGAACACTGAAGCTTTCTTT.

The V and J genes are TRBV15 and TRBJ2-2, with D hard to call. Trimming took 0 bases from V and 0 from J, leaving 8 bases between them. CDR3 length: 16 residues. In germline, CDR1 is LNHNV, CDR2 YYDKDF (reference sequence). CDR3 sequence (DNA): TGTGCCACCAGCAGAGATTGGCCAGCGAACACCGGGGAGCTGTTTTTT. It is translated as CATSRDWPANTGELFF.

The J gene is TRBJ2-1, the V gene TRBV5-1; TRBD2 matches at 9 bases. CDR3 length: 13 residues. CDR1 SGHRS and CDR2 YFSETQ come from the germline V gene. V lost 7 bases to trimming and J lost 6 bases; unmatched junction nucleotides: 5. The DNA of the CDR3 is TGCGCCAGCTGGAGTAGCGGGAGCAATGAGCAGTTCTTC. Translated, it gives CASWSSGSNEQFF. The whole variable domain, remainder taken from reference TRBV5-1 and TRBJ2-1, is KAGVTQTPRYLIKTRGQQVTLSCSPISGHRSVSWYQQTPGQGLQFLFEYFSETQRNKGNFPGRFSGRQFSNSRSEMNVSTLELGDSALYLCASWSSGSNEQFFGPGTRLTVL.

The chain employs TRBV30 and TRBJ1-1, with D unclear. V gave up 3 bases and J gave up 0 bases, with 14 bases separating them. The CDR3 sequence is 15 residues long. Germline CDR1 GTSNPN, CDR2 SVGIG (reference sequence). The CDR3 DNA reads TGTGCCTGGAGAACCGCGGCAAATATGAACACTGAAGCTTTCTTT. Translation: CAWRTAANMNTEAFF.

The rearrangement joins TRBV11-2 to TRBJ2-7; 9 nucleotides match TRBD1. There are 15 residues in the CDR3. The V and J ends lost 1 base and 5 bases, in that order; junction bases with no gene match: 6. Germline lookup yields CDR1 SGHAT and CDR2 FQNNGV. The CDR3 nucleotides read TGTGCCAGCAGCTTAGTAGGGACAGGGATACACGAGCAGTACTTC. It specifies CASSLVGTGIHEQYF.

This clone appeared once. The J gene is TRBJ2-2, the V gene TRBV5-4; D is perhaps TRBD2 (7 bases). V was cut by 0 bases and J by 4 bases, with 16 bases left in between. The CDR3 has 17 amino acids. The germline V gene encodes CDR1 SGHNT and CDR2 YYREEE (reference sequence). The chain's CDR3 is CASSLGGARGGTGELFF. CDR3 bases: TGTGCCAGCAGCTTGGGGGGCGCGAGGGGGGGCACCGGGGAGCTGTTTTTT.

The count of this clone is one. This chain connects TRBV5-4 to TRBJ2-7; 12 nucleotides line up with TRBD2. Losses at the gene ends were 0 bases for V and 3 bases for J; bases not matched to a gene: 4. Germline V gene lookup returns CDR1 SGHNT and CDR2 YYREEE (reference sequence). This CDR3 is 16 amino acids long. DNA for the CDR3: TGTGCCAGCAGCTTGGCTAGCGGGGGGGCAGGCTACGAGCAGTACTTC. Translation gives CASSLASGGAGYEQYF.

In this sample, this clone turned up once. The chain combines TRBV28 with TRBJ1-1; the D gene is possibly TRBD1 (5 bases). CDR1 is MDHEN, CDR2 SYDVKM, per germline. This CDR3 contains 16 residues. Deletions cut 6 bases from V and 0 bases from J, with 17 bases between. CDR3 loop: CASRGGALGVNTEAFF. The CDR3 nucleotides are TGTGCCAGCAGGGGTGGGGCGCTTGGGGTGAACACTGAAGCTTTCTTT.

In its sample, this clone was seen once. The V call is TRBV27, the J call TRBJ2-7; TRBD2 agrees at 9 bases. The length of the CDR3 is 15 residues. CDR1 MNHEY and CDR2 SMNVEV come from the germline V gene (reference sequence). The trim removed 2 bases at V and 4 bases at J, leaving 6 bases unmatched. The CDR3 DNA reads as TGTGCCAGCAGTTTAGGAGCGGGGGGCGGGTACGAGCAGTACTTC. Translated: CASSLGAGGGYEQYF.

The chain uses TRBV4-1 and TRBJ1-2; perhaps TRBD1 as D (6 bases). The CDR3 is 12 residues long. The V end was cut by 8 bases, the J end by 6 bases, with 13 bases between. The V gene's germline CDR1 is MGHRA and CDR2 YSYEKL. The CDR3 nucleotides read TGCGCCAGCCGAGAGGGGGTGAATGGCTACACCTTC. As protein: CASREGVNGYTF.

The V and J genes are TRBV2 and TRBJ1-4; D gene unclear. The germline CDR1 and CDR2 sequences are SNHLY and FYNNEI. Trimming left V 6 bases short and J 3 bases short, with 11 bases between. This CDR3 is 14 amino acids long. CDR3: CASRTRFSNEKLFF. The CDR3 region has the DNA TGTGCCAGCAGAACGAGGTTCTCTAATGAAAAACTGTTTTTT.

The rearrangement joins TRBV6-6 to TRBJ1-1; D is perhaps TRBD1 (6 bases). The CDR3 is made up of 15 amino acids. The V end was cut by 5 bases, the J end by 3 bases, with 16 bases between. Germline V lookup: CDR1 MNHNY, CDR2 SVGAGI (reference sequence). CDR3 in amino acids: CASSNPQGDHTEAFF. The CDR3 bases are TGTGCCAGCAGTAACCCACAGGGTGACCACACTGAAGCTTTCTTT.

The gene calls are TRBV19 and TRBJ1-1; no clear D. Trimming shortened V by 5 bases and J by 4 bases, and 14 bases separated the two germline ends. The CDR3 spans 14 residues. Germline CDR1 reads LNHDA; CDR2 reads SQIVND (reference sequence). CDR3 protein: CASSLSRGGTEAFF. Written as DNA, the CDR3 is TGTGCCAGTAGTCTCAGCAGAGGCGGCACTGAAGCTTTCTTT.

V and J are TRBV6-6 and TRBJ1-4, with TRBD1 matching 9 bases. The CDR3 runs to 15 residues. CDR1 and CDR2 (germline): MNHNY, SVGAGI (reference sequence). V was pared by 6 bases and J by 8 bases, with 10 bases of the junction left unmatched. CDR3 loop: CASSGLGQGVEKLFF. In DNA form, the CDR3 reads TGTGCCAGCAGCGGTCTGGGACAGGGTGTCGAAAAACTGTTTTTT.

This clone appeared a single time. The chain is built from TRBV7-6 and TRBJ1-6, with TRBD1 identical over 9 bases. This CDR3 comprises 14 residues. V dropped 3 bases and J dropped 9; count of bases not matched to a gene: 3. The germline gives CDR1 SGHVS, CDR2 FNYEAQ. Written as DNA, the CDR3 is TGTGCCAGCAGCTTGCTGGACAGGGGTTCACCCCTCCACTTT. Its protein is CASSLLDRGSPLHF.